The 21 T cell receptor beta chains given below trace back to one sample, sequenced in a study of blood T cell repertoires in COVID-19 (dated by TCRdb to about 2020). Libraries came from the immunoSEQ multiplex PCR assay. TCRdb carries this immuneACCESS record with in-frame sequences only. Its versions omit some clonotypes, under half of them owing to an unresolved V gene in the studies checked, with the rest unexplained. This sample has approximately 100,000 clones in its table, and about 80% of those were observed once. The top ten clonotypes cover 8% to 13% of the sample. The sample taken for sequencing was peripheral blood. The receptors were sampled from a man between 65 and 80 years old with acute or convalescent COVID-19.

The V call is TRBV10-1, the J call TRBJ2-3; D remains unclear. The CDR3 has 13 residues. Per the germline V gene, CDR1 is WNHNN and CDR2 is SYGVQD (reference sequence). Deletions cut 8 bases from V and 10 bases from J, with 19 bases between. The CDR3 DNA is TGCGCCAGCGCCCGGGTCCCCAAAGACCCGCAGTATTTT. This sequence encodes CASARVPKDPQYF.

This chain uses TRBV5-4 with TRBJ2-3, with 7 bases matching TRBD2. Germline loops: CDR1 SGHNT, CDR2 YYREEE (reference sequence). This CDR3 region has 16 residues. V shed 4 bases, J shed 0 bases, and the junction held 8 bases outside the gene matches. For the CDR3, the DNA is TGTGCCAGCAGCCCCCTGGCGGGGGTAAGCACAGATACGCAGTATTTT. This codes for CASSPLAGVSTDTQYF.

CDR3 in amino acids: CASSLRSSGHPLDEQFF. The CDR3 region has the DNA TGTGCCAGCAGCCTACGATCCTCCGGACATCCCCTGGATGAGCAGTTCTTC. The chain employs TRBV2 and TRBJ2-1; tentatively, D is TRBD1 (5 bases). The germline V gene encodes CDR1 SNHLY and CDR2 FYNNEI. V lost 6 bases to trimming and J lost 8 bases, with 26 bases between them. There are 17 residues in the CDR3. The variable domain in full, completed from reference TRBV2 and TRBJ2-1, reads EPEVTQTPSHQVTQMGQEVILRCVPISNHLYFYWYRQILGQKVEFLVSFYNNEISEKSEIFDDQFSVERPDGSNFTLKIRSTKLEDSAMYFCASSLRSSGHPLDEQFFGPGTRLTVL.

This rearrangement joins TRBV5-4 to TRBJ2-3; the match to TRBD2 covers 16 bases. The CDR3 is 17 amino acids. The germline CDR1 and CDR2 sequences are SGHNT and YYREEE (reference sequence). The J segment lost 6 bases and the V segment lost 4 bases, leaving 8 bases of the junction unmatched. The CDR3 spells CASSKGLAGGTSDTQYF. In DNA, the CDR3 is TGTGCCAGCAGCAAGGGACTAGCGGGGGGGACTTCCGATACGCAGTATTTT.

V gene TRBV19 combines with J gene TRBJ1-5; 8 nucleotides match TRBD1. V lost 4 bases to trimming and J lost 6 bases; unmatched junction nucleotides: 8. CDR1 is LNHDA and CDR2 is SQIVND in the germline V gene (reference sequence). The CDR3 is 15 residues long. CDR3 loop: CASSTPSGGRQPQHF. The CDR3 bases are TGTGCCAGTAGTACCCCATCAGGGGGCCGTCAGCCCCAGCATTTT.

This clone was counted a few times. The CDR3 DNA follows: TGTGCCACCCAACGGGAGGCCGAGCAGTACTTC. Its translation: CATQREAEQYF. The chain couples TRBV19 to TRBJ2-7; 7 nucleotides agree with TRBD2. Germline V gene sequence: CDR1 LNHDA, CDR2 SQIVND (reference sequence). V trimming: 10 bases; J trimming: 6 bases; junction bases outside the gene matches: 6. This CDR3 comprises 11 residues.

The chain employs TRBV7-2 and TRBJ2-7; perhaps TRBD1 as D (5 bases). This CDR3 contains 15 residues. CDR1 is SGHTA and CDR2 is FQGNSA in the germline V gene. Trimming stripped 0 bases from V and 4 bases from J, with 13 bases between. In nucleotides, the CDR3 is TGTGCCAGCAGCTTAGCGGGGCAGGGTAGGTACGAGCAGTACTTC. This sequence encodes CASSLAGQGRYEQYF.

This rearrangement joins TRBV6-5 to TRBJ2-7, with 8 bases fitting TRBD1. J lost 5 bases, V lost 0 bases, and 9 bases had no gene match. CDR3 length: 16 amino acids. Germline CDR1 MNHEY, CDR2 SVGAGI. The CDR3 coding sequence is TGTGCCAGCAGTTACTCGATTGGACAGGGAACCCACGAGCAGTACTTC. This encodes CASSYSIGQGTHEQYF.

This chain uses TRBV6-5 with TRBJ2-1; 8 nucleotides align to TRBD2. The CDR3 totals 14 residues. Trimming cost V 7 bases and J 7 bases; bases outside gene matches: 9. Germline V gives CDR1 MNHEY, CDR2 SVGAGI. CDR3 in DNA: TGTGCCAGCAAACAGAGCGGGAGAGGGAATGAGCAGTTCTTC. Translated: CASKQSGRGNEQFF.

The gene calls are TRBV5-4 and TRBJ2-7; D is perhaps TRBD1 (6 bases). The CDR3 is 13 residues long. Germline-derived CDR1 and CDR2 are SGHNT and YYREEE (reference sequence). Trimming left V 3 bases short and J 2 bases short, with 9 bases between. The CDR3 DNA follows: TGTGCCAGCAGCTCACAGGGAACCTACGAGCAGTACTTC. Amino acids: CASSSQGTYEQYF.

This clone showed up just once. This rearrangement joins TRBV2 to TRBJ1-6, with unresolved D. From germline, CDR1 is SNHLY and CDR2 FYNNEI. Trimming cost V 4 bases and J 13 bases, with 14 bases left between them. The CDR3 runs to 13 residues. This chain's CDR3 is CASSVRLSLPLHF. The CDR3 DNA reads TGTGCCAGCAGTGTCCGACTTTCTCTCCCCCTCCACTTT.

In DNA, the CDR3 is TGTGCCAGCAGGGGACAGGGGTCCTATGGCTACACCTTC. Its protein product is CASRGQGSYGYTF. The V call is TRBV6-5, the J call TRBJ1-2; 10 nucleotides agree with TRBD1. Germline lookup yields CDR1 MNHEY and CDR2 SVGAGI. Germline trimming cut 6 bases from V and 4 bases from J; bases unmatched to any gene: 2. This CDR3 spans 13 amino acids.

Of note for this clone: Compared with germline, one end of the junction differs, possibly owing to a read error. The chain combines TRBV30 with TRBJ1-6, with a weak D call TRBD1 (6 bases). CDR3 length: 11 residues. CDR1 and CDR2 from the germline V gene are GTSNPN and SVGIG (reference sequence). The CDR3, as DNA: TGTGCCTGGAGTGGACGACAGGTAGGGCGCTTT. Encoded protein: CAWSGRQVGRF. The full variable domain, rest sourced from reference TRBV30 and TRBJ1-6, is SQTIHQWPATLVQPVGSPLSLECTVEGTSNPNLYWYRQAAGRGLQLLFYSVGIGQISSEVPQNLSASRPQDRQFILSSKKLLLSDSGFYLCAWSGRQVGRFGNGTRLTVT.

This chain connects TRBV28 to TRBJ2-7, with D maybe TRBD1 (6 bases). The germline V gene has CDR1 MDHEN and CDR2 SYDVKM. Trimming removed 6 bases at V and 4 bases at J, with 16 bases between. The CDR3 length is 14 residues. The CDR3 region is CASSGIQGLYEQYF. CDR3 DNA: TGTGCCAGCAGCGGTATACAGGGTTTGTACGAGCAGTACTTC.

In this sample, this clone turned up a few times. The chain uses TRBV11-1 and TRBJ1-2; tentative D call: TRBD1 (6 bases). The ends were cut back, 6 bases at V and 4 bases at J, with 12 bases in the middle. The CDR3 is 13 amino acids. Germline V lookup: CDR1 SGHAT, CDR2 FQDESV (reference sequence). The CDR3, as DNA: TGTGCCAGCAGTCAACAGGGCTCCTATGGCTACACCTTC. Residues: CASSQQGSYGYTF.

The chain couples TRBV4-3 to TRBJ2-3; a weak D match, TRBD1 (5 bases). The CDR3 length is 17 residues. V was trimmed by 0 bases and J by 2 bases, leaving 15 bases between them. The germline CDR1 and CDR2 sequences are LGHNA and YSLEER. The CDR3 DNA sequence: TGCGCCAGCAGCCAAGATTCGGCAGGGCCTTACACAGATACGCAGTATTTT. Translation: CASSQDSAGPYTDTQYF.

The V and J genes are TRBV4-2 and TRBJ1-1; no definite D call. The V and J ends lost 0 bases and 0 bases respectively, with 8 bases between them. CDR3 size: 15 residues. In germline, CDR1 is LGHNA, CDR2 YNFKEQ. The CDR3 region is CASSQEVAMNTEAFF. In DNA form, the CDR3 reads TGTGCCAGCAGCCAAGAAGTCGCGATGAACACTGAAGCTTTCTTT.

CDR3 amino acids: CASSGLLSGPQETQYF. The CDR3, as DNA: TGTGCCAGCAGTGGCCTGCTCAGCGGGCCCCAAGAGACCCAGTACTTC. The chain combines TRBV28 with TRBJ2-5; tentative D call: TRBD2 (6 bases). The V gene lost 5 bases and the J gene lost 1 base, with 17 bases spanning the gap. This CDR3 comprises 16 residues. Per the germline V gene, CDR1 is MDHEN and CDR2 is SYDVKM.

This clone was seen only once. One junction end does not reproduce the germline sequence, and a read error may be involved. This CDR3 reads CASSRGQGANPGELFF. The DNA of the CDR3 is TGCGCCAGCAGCCGAGGACAGGGGGCGAACCCCGGGGAGCTGTTTTTT. The chain joins TRBV4-3 to TRBJ2-2, with TRBD1 matching over 11 bases. CDR1 is LGHNA and CDR2 is YSLEER in the germline V gene. The CDR3 spans 16 residues.

This clone has a handful of counts. CDR3 residues: CASSFSGANEQYF. CDR3 nucleotide sequence: TGTGCCAGCAGCTTTTCAGGGGCCAACGAGCAGTACTTC. The rearrangement links TRBV11-2 to TRBJ2-7; maybe TRBD1 (6 bases). Germline V gene sequence: CDR1 SGHAT, CDR2 FQNNGV. V was trimmed by 3 bases and J by 5 bases, leaving 11 bases between them. The CDR3 length is 13 residues. Full variable domain (outside the CDR3, taken from reference TRBV11-2 and TRBJ2-7): EAGVAQSPRYKIIEKRQSVAFWCNPISGHATLYWYQQILGQGPKLLIQFQNNGVVDDSQLPKDRFSAERLKGVDSTLKIQPAKLEDSAVYLCASSFSGANEQYFGPGTRLTVT.

This clone was observed a few times. The V call is TRBV7-3, the J call TRBJ2-5, with 8 bases aligning to TRBD2. The trim removed 5 bases at V and 5 bases at J, leaving 7 bases unmatched. Germline V CDR1 and CDR2: SGHTA, FQGTGA. This CDR3 is 14 amino acids long. The CDR3, as DNA: TGTGCCAGCAGCCTTAGCGGGATTGAGGAGACCCAGTACTTC. This translates into CASSLSGIEETQYF.